Detailed here is one T cell receptor beta chain. As yet, its antigen is unknown. The record originates from a study of Ad26.COV2.S vaccination and SARS-CoV-2 variants. Study details: Vaccine-arm donor from the placebo-controlled COV1001 Ad26.COV2.S trial. In the study, Ad26.COV2.S was injected intramuscularly once, or twice 56 days apart. Study-level results: Greater spike-specific TCR breadth was seen in vaccine recipients than in placebo recipients.

Treatment given: some 19 received Ad26.COV2.S at low or high dose, single or two shots; about five received placebo; per-sample allocation not given. Each sample was drawn 63 days after the first injection (of vaccine or placebo). An adult aged 18-55 years in Boston served as the donor. Produced via immunoSEQ multiplex PCR; TCRdb's table is partial and in-frame only. The sample yields hundreds of thousands of clones, around 90% seen once. This clonotype originated in a person between 18 and 59 years old who received the Ad26.COV2.S COVID-19 vaccine or a placebo. The specimen was peripheral blood, collected in a trial of Ad26.COV2.S vaccine versus placebo.

The CDR3 loop reads CASSHSGSYEQYF. As DNA, the CDR3 is TGTGCCAGCAGCCACTCCGGGAGCTACGAGCAGTACTTC. The chain carries TRBV14 and TRBJ2-7; perhaps TRBD2 as D (6 bases). Trimming shortened V by 3 bases and J by 3 bases, and 9 bases separated the two germline ends. This CDR3 is built from 13 residues. CDR1 and CDR2 from the germline V gene are SGHDN and FVKESK.